The next 2 T cell receptor beta chains were all read from a single sample in a study of blood T cell repertoires in COVID-19. Here immunoSEQ multiplex PCR was the method, and the copy in TCRdb shows in-frame clones only, minus some. The sample holds roughly 300,000 clones, about nine tenths seen once. The sequencing input was PBMCs or T cells enriched from blood (not recorded which). Receptors were obtained from a young man who had recovered from COVID-19.

This chain links TRBV15 with TRBJ2-7; 11 bases map to TRBD2. Unmatched junction bases numbered 9, after V lost 5 bases and J lost 6 bases. Germline V gene lookup returns CDR1 LNHNV and CDR2 YYDKDF (reference sequence). The CDR3 has 15 amino acids. The CDR3 sequence: CATSVPTTSGGEQYF. In DNA, the CDR3 is TGTGCCACCAGCGTCCCCACAACTAGCGGGGGCGAGCAGTACTTC.

The chain employs TRBV5-1 and TRBJ1-2; no firm D call. The CDR3 has 15 residues. Per the germline V gene, CDR1 is SGHRS and CDR2 is YFSETQ. V lost 0 bases, J lost 4 bases, and 13 bases lay in between. The CDR3 DNA sequence: TGCGCCAGCAGCTTGGCGCGGGGAGCCGGCTATGGCTACACCTTC. Its translation is CASSLARGAGYGYTF.